This passage covers 18 T cell receptor beta chains from one sample sequenced in a study of T cells in Graves' hyperthyroidism and ophthalmopathy. TCR beta CDR3 regions were amplified from RNA. The HTBI primer set was used in a first-round RT-PCR of the TCR CDR3. TCRdb independently ran MiXCR on the multiplex PCR reads; one entry per CDR3 protein. This table holds about 720,000 distinct CDR3 sequences, about 15% found once. The specimen was blood. The receptors stem from a man aged 18 to 29 with Graves' hyperthyroidism.

This clonotype occurred many times. The V and J genes are TRBV15 and TRBJ1-2, with D perhaps matching TRBD1 (5 bases). The CDR3 totals 17 residues. V was trimmed by 0 bases and J by 3 bases, leaving 17 bases between them. CDR1 LNHNV and CDR2 YYDKDF come from the germline V gene (reference sequence). The CDR3 spells CATSREGRGIGDYGYTF. CDR3 DNA: TGTGCCACCAGCAGAGAAGGCCGGGGGATTGGAGACTATGGCTACACCTTC.

This clonotype was picked up a small number of times. This chain joins TRBV6-1 and TRBJ1-1, with D possibly TRBD1 on 5 matching bases. CDR3 length: 11 residues. Per germline, CDR1 MNHNS and CDR2 SASEGT. V was cut by 5 bases and J by 11 bases, with 12 bases left in between. CDR3 in DNA: TGTGCCAGCAGTCCTGGACACGACGCTTTCTTT. Amino acid sequence: CASSPGHDAFF.

This clonotype has ten or more counts. The chain employs TRBV28 and TRBJ2-1, with D unclear. This CDR3 has 14 residues. Germline-derived CDR1 and CDR2 are MDHEN and SYDVKM. The germline V and J ends were trimmed by 7 bases and 2 bases, with 12 bases remaining between them. This chain's CDR3 is CASKGIPPYNEQFF. In DNA, the CDR3 is TGTGCCAGCAAAGGGATCCCTCCCTACAATGAGCAGTTCTTC. Complete variable domain (other parts from reference TRBV28 and TRBJ2-1): DVKVTQSSRYLVKRTGEKVFLECVQDMDHENMFWYRQDPGLGLRLIYFSYDVKMKEKGDIPEGYSVSREKKERFSLILESASTNQTSMYLCASKGIPPYNEQFFGPGTRLTVL.

Regarding this clonotype: Since a much larger clone is just one base distant, this may be a read error. The chain employs TRBV3-1 and TRBJ2-2, with 10 bases lining up with TRBD1. Germline V CDR1 and CDR2: LGHDT, YNNKEL (reference sequence). V was pared by 4 bases and J by 5 bases, with 7 bases of the junction left unmatched. There are 16 residues in the CDR3. CDR3 nucleotides: TGTGCCAGCAGCCCGGACAGGGGGAGAGAAACCGGGGAGCTGTTTTTT. Protein sequence: CASSPDRGRETGELFF.

This clonotype has more than one count but fewer than ten. The V call is TRBV7-9, the J call TRBJ2-2; tentatively, D is TRBD2 (6 bases). The germline V gene encodes CDR1 SEHNR and CDR2 FQNEAQ (reference sequence). The CDR3 spans 15 residues. With 1 base removed from V and 4 bases from J, the gap between germline ends came to 10 bases. The CDR3 DNA is TGTGCCAGCAGCTTAGAACTAGCTCCCACCGGGGAGCTGTTTTTT. It encodes CASSLELAPTGELFF.

This chain uses TRBV5-5 with TRBJ2-1; possible D gene TRBD1, 7 bases. Germline-derived CDR1 and CDR2 are SGHKS and YYEKEE (reference sequence). Trimming stripped 3 bases from V and 7 bases from J, with 17 bases between. The CDR3 runs to 15 residues. The DNA of the CDR3 is TGTGCCAGCAGCTGGGGCCAGGGGGGTGGTAATGAGCAGTTCTTC. This codes for CASSWGQGGGNEQFF. The full variable domain, completed using reference TRBV5-5 and TRBJ2-1, is DAGVTQSPTHLIKTRGQQVTLRCSPISGHKSVSWYQQVLGQGPQFIFQYYEKEERGRGNFPDRFSARQFPNYSSELNVNALLLGDSALYLCASSWGQGGGNEQFFGPGTRLTVL.

This clonotype was found many times. V and J are TRBV7-9 and TRBJ2-4; 9 bases line up with TRBD1. The CDR3 totals 16 residues. After removal of 5 bases from V and 1 base from J, the junction contained 6 bases not matched to a gene. Germline CDR1 and CDR2: SEHNR and FQNEAQ (reference sequence). The CDR3 DNA reads TGTGCCAGCAGCCCAAGGACAGGGGAGGCCAAAAACATTCAGTACTTC. It specifies CASSPRTGEAKNIQYF.

The V call is TRBV5-4, the J call TRBJ1-2; perhaps TRBD1 as D (6 bases). This CDR3 is built from 12 residues. With 4 bases removed from V and 8 bases from J, the gap between germline ends came to 12 bases. Germline lookup yields CDR1 SGHNT and CDR2 YYREEE (reference sequence). CDR3 nucleotides: TGTGCCAGCAGCAAGCCAGGGGAAGGCTACACCTTC. This translates into CASSKPGEGYTF.

This clonotype was observed many times. The V and J genes are TRBV7-8 and TRBJ1-5; 10 positions match TRBD1. The V and J ends lost 1 base and 1 base, in that order; junction bases with no gene match: 4. Germline assignment: CDR1 SGHVS and CDR2 FQNEAQ. The CDR3 has 17 amino acids. CDR3 loop: CASSLGGGQGSNQPQHF. In DNA form, the CDR3 reads TGTGCCAGCAGCTTAGGTGGGGGACAGGGGAGCAATCAGCCCCAGCATTTT.

This clonotype occurred many times. This chain connects TRBV29-1 to TRBJ1-2, with D maybe TRBD1 (6 bases). CDR1 SQVTM and CDR2 ANQGSEA come from the germline V gene. This CDR3 contains 12 residues. This CDR3 reads CTTGSRYYGYTF. In DNA, the CDR3 is TGCACCACAGGGTCCCGTTACTATGGCTACACCTTC.

This clonotype was detected ten times or more. The chain has TRBV20-1 and TRBJ2-1; TRBD2 agrees at 11 bases. Germline CDR1 and CDR2: DFQATT and SNEGSKA (reference sequence). Losses at the gene ends were 3 bases for V and 4 bases for J; bases not matched to a gene: 5. CDR3 size: 15 residues. This CDR3 reads CSARVAGGPYNEQFF. The CDR3 DNA reads TGCAGTGCTAGGGTAGCGGGAGGGCCTTACAATGAGCAGTTCTTC.

The gene calls are TRBV27 and TRBJ2-7; 7 bases fit TRBD2. The CDR3 covers 14 residues. Germline V gene lookup returns CDR1 MNHEY and CDR2 SMNVEV (reference sequence). The junction had 12 bases not matched to a gene; V was cut back by 7 bases and J by 6 bases. The CDR3 DNA follows: TGTGCCAGCAAGCGGGTGGGGGGGGGGGGCGAGCAGTACTTC. This sequence encodes CASKRVGGGGEQYF.

This clonotype was picked up many times. This sequence joins TRBV2 and TRBJ2-1; no reliable D call. This CDR3 contains 15 residues. Trimming left V 8 bases short and J 0 bases short, with 14 bases between. The germline V gene encodes CDR1 SNHLY and CDR2 FYNNEI. The CDR3 DNA reads as TGTGCCAGCGAGTCGGACGGAAGCTCCTACAATGAGCAGTTCTTC. The encoded protein is CASESDGSSYNEQFF. The full variable domain, completed using reference TRBV2 and TRBJ2-1, is EPEVTQTPSHQVTQMGQEVILRCVPISNHLYFYWYRQILGQKVEFLVSFYNNEISEKSEIFDDQFSVERPDGSNFTLKIRSTKLEDSAMYFCASESDGSSYNEQFFGPGTRLTVL.

This clonotype was counted many times. V usage is TRBV28 and J usage is TRBJ1-4; the D is unclear. The CDR3 totals 18 residues. Germline CDR1 is MDHEN and CDR2 is SYDVKM. The V and J ends lost 5 bases and 0 bases respectively, with 19 bases between them. The CDR3: CASSPGRVPLTTNEKLFF. The CDR3 DNA reads as TGTGCCAGCAGTCCCGGGAGGGTCCCCCTAACAACTAATGAAAAACTGTTTTTT.

This clonotype has a count of ten or more. The genes are TRBV12-3 or TRBV12-4 and TRBJ1-2; D gene uncertain. The CDR3 has 15 residues. Trimming removed 3 bases at V and 4 bases at J, with 15 bases between. CDR3 nucleotides: TGTGCCAGCAGTTTGGGCGGAACCGGCGGCTATGGCTACACCTTC. Amino acids: CASSLGGTGGYGYTF.

Points on this clonotype: A single base separates this from a much larger clone, so it may be a read error. The chain uses TRBV27 and TRBJ2-1; TRBD1 agrees at 10 bases. The DNA end is a closer match to TRBJ2-7, so the J assignment may be wrong. CDR1 and CDR2 (germline): MNHEY, SMNVEV (reference sequence). CDR3 length: 15 amino acids. CDR3 sequence (DNA): TGTGCCAGCAGCCGCGGGACAGGGGTTTTCAATGAGCAGTACTTC. Translation: CASSRGTGVFNEQYF.

In its sample, this clonotype was seen a few times. The chain links TRBV2 to TRBJ1-1, with D unclear. Trimming pared 7 bases from V and 4 bases from J, leaving 13 bases between. Germline assignment: CDR1 SNHLY and CDR2 FYNNEI. This CDR3 has 13 amino acids. The CDR3 is CASNSVATTEAFF. In DNA form, the CDR3 reads TGTGCCAGCAATTCGGTCGCTACCACTGAAGCTTTCTTT.

This clonotype was seen more than once but under ten times. DNA of the CDR3: TGTGCCAGCAGTTTAGGGCCCGTTGAAGGGCAGTTCTTC. It translates to CASSLGPVEGQFF. The V call is TRBV12-3 or TRBV12-4, the J call TRBJ2-1, with D hard to call. The CDR3 has 13 residues. V gave up 1 base and J gave up 12 bases, with 13 bases separating them.